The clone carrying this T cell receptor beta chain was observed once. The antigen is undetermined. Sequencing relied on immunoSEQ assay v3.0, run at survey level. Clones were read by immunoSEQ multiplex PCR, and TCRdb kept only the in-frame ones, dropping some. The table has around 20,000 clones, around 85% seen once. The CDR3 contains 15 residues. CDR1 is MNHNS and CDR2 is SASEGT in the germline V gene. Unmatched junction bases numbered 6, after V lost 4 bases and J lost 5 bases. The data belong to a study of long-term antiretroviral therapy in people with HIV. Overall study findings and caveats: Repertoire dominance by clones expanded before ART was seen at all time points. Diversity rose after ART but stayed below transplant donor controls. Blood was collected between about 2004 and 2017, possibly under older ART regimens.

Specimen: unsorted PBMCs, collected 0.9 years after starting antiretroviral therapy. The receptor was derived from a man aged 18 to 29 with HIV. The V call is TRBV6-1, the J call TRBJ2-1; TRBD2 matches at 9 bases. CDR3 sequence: CASSAGSGGHNEQFF. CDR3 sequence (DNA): TGTGCCAGCAGTGCGGGAAGCGGGGGGCACAATGAGCAGTTCTTC.